This T cell receptor (beta chain) stems from a study of cytomegalovirus exposure and HLA in healthy donors. The primer mix had 60 Vbeta and 13 Jbeta primers. Assay used: immunoSEQ multiplex PCR; TCRdb lists only in-frame clones, some missing. The sample gives some 150,000 clones, nearly 80% of which show up once; approximately 2.9% is in the top ten. CDR3 size: 17 residues. V shed 3 bases and J shed 0 bases, with 15 bases lying between them. From germline, CDR1 is SGHVS and CDR2 FQNEAQ. Sample: PBMCs. The TCR comes from a man aged 40-49 years in good health and CMV-seropositive. The rearrangement uses TRBV7-8 and TRBJ1-3; D call uncertain. The CDR3 DNA sequence: TGTGCCAGCAGCTTTCGTGGTCGGGGATCCTCTGGAAACACCATATATTTT. It is translated as CASSFRGRGSSGNTIYF.